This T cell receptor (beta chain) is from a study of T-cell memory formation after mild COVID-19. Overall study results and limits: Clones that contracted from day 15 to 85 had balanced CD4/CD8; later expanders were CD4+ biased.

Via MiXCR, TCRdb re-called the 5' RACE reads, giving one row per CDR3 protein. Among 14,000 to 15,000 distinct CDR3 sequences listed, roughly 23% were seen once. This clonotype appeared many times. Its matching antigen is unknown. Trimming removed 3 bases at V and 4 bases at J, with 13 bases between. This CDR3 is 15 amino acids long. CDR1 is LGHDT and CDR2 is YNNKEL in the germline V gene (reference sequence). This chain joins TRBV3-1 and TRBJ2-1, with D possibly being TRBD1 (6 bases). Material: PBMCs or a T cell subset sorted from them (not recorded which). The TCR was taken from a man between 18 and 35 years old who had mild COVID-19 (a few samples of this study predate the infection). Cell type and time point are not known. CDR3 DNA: TGTGCCAGCAGCCACACCGGACAGATATACAATGAGCAGTTCTTC. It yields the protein CASSHTGQIYNEQFF.